A single sample is the source of the 13 T cell receptor beta chains below, sequenced in a study of molecular identifiers for immune sequencing clone quantification (dated by TCRdb to 2016 to 2018). The method was PCR. The run used an Illumina HiSeq 4000. TCRdb took the public reads, trimmed them with fastp at Q25, ran MiXCR for clone calling and kept in-frame beta chains. Each entry merges the rows of one CDR3 protein and shows their most common DNA and genes. A total of 250,000 to 350,000 distinct CDR3 sequences appear in this sample, 20% to 25% of them only once. The ten largest clones take up 0.7% to 0.9% of the sample. Source material: naive CD8+ T cells from blood, with Jurkat cell RNA spiked in. In light of the paper, this sample's cell subset or site label describes: FACS-sorted CD8+CD4-CCR7+CD45RA+ naive T cells. These receptors all come from a human donor in good health. Some libraries in this study had Jurkat cell RNA spiked in.

This clonotype was counted at least ten times. The gene calls are TRBV2 and TRBJ2-5; the D gene is possibly TRBD1 (5 bases). The CDR3 is 14 residues long. V lost 6 bases and J 2 bases, leaving 13 bases between the germline ends. The germline V gene encodes CDR1 SNHLY and CDR2 FYNNEI. CDR3: CASRETVNQETQYF. The CDR3 DNA follows: TGTGCCAGCAGGGAGACAGTAAATCAAGAGACCCAGTACTTC.

This chain uses TRBV29-1 with TRBJ2-7, with TRBD1 identical over 8 bases. Germline trimming cut 7 bases from V and 0 bases from J; bases unmatched to any gene: 8. Germline assignment: CDR1 SQVTM and CDR2 ANQGSEA. The CDR3 contains 14 residues. The CDR3 DNA reads as TGCAGCGCGAAGCCGGGACAGGCCTCCTACGAGCAGTACTTC. Translated: CSAKPGQASYEQYF.

This clonotype was counted at least ten times. V and J are TRBV29-1 and TRBJ2-3; 8 positions match TRBD2. Trimming removed 4 bases from V and 2 bases from J; junction bases left unmatched: 8. The germline gives CDR1 SQVTM, CDR2 ANQGSEA. This CDR3 has 15 residues. The CDR3 here is CSVGYVAGSTDTQYF. The CDR3 bases are TGCAGCGTTGGTTACGTAGCGGGGTCCACAGATACGCAGTATTTT.

This clonotype showed up just a few times. The chain joins TRBV19 to TRBJ2-7; D is uncertain. The V and J ends lost 4 bases and 0 bases respectively, with 10 bases between them. The CDR3 is made up of 14 amino acids. Germline V gene data show CDR1 as LNHDA and CDR2 as SQIVND (reference sequence). The CDR3 is CASSSMGSSYEQYF. In DNA, the CDR3 is TGTGCCAGTAGTAGTATGGGTAGCTCCTACGAGCAGTACTTC.

This clonotype showed up many times. The gene calls are TRBV29-1 and TRBJ2-1; 10 nucleotides agree with TRBD2. With 8 bases clipped from V and 3 bases from J, the junction kept 4 bases outside the gene matches. Germline loops: CDR1 SQVTM, CDR2 ANQGSEA. This CDR3 is 13 amino acids long. The CDR3 nucleotides read TGCAGCACCTTAGCGGGAGGCTACAATGAGCAGTTCTTC. Translating it yields CSTLAGGYNEQFF.

This clonotype was recorded many times. The chain combines TRBV7-9 with TRBJ2-7; D could derive from TRBD1 or TRBD2 (6 bases each). The V gene's germline CDR1 is SEHNR and CDR2 FQNEAQ (reference sequence). The CDR3 runs to 15 residues. Trimming cost V 6 bases and J 4 bases, with 19 bases left between them. CDR3 DNA sequence: TGTGCCAGCAGTTCCTCGGGGGCGGACTGGTACGAGCAGTACTTC. This sequence encodes CASSSSGADWYEQYF.

Comments on this clonotype: Being one base from a much bigger clone, this may be a read error. This chain connects TRBV4-3 to TRBJ1-1; D remains unclear. The germline V gene has CDR1 LGHNA and CDR2 YSLEER. This CDR3 contains 15 residues. In nucleotides, the CDR3 is TGCACCAGCAGCCCAAGCATTAGGCTAAACACTGAAGCTTTCTTT. Translated: CTSSPSIRLNTEAFF.

This clonotype was counted between two and nine times. This chain links TRBV12-3 or TRBV12-4 with TRBJ2-3; D is undetermined. The CDR3 has 14 amino acids. The V and J ends lost 4 bases and 4 bases respectively, with 12 bases between them. The CDR3 sequence is CASSWISRADTQYF. The CDR3 nucleotides read TGTGCCAGCAGTTGGATTAGTCGGGCAGATACGCAGTATTTT.

Note on this clonotype: A much larger clone differs by one base, so this may be a read error. The chain combines TRBV29-1 with TRBJ2-3; 7 bases fit TRBD2. CDR3 length: 18 amino acids. Germline V gene data show CDR1 as SQVTM and CDR2 as ANQGSEA. The CDR3 loop reads CSVEETVLGGGSTDTRYF. CDR3 coding DNA: TGCAGCGTTGAAGAGACGGTGTTGGGGGGGGGAAGCACAGATACGCGGTATTTT.

This clonotype was seen ten or more times. J is TRBJ2-5 and V is TRBV29-1; 7 bases fit TRBD2. V was pared by 4 bases and J by 5 bases, with 10 bases of the junction left unmatched. The CDR3 length is 14 residues. Germline CDR1 is SQVTM and CDR2 is ANQGSEA. CDR3 region: CSVVGGSLDETQYF. In DNA, the CDR3 is TGCAGCGTTGTAGGCGGGAGCTTGGATGAGACCCAGTACTTC.

This clonotype occurred many times. The V call is TRBV20-1, the J call TRBJ1-2; no reliable D call. Germline loops: CDR1 DFQATT, CDR2 SNEGSKA (reference sequence). This CDR3 has 16 amino acids. Trimming removed 1 base at V and 3 bases at J, with 18 bases between. The CDR3: CSARVPRRADDYGYTF. The DNA of the CDR3 is TGCAGTGCTAGAGTTCCCCGCCGGGCAGACGACTATGGCTACACCTTC.

This clonotype occurred many times. V usage is TRBV2 and J usage is TRBJ2-3; D perhaps matches TRBD2 (5 bases). The ends were cut back, 2 bases at V and 5 bases at J, with 14 bases in the middle. Looked up from germline, CDR1 is SNHLY and CDR2 is FYNNEI. The CDR3 runs to 15 residues. The CDR3 DNA follows: TGTGCCAGCAGTGAAACGGCCCAGGCGGGAGATACGCAGTATTTT. It encodes CASSETAQAGDTQYF.

This clonotype was observed at least ten times. The V call is TRBV20-1, the J call TRBJ2-7; 14 bases are a match to TRBD2. The CDR3 is made up of 16 amino acids. CDR1 and CDR2 (germline): DFQATT, SNEGSKA (reference sequence). Trimming at V came to 0 bases and at J to 4 bases, leaving 5 bases not matched to a gene. The chain's CDR3 is CSARDRRTSGRYEQYF. The CDR3 region has the DNA TGCAGTGCTAGAGATCGACGGACTAGCGGGAGGTACGAGCAGTACTTC.